These T cell receptor beta chains were read from a single sample in a study of blood T cell repertoires in COVID-19. TCRdb keeps only in-frame clones here, not all; method: immunoSEQ multiplex PCR. There are more than 150,000 clones in the sample; about 88% occur only once, and under 2.5% lies in the top ten. Source material: peripheral blood. The source of these receptors is a man aged 65 to 79 with active or convalescent COVID-19. Each CDR3 is given with its conserved first and last residue. The D gene is left open where the match is weak. Clone size is given for some rows only: seen once, a few or many times, or a class if the clone is expanded.

>TRBV6-1|TRBD1|14|TRBJ1-4|NA
CASSDETGVGKLFF
TGTGCCAGCAGTGACGAGACAGGGGTAGGAAAACTGTTTTTT
>TRBV23-1|NA|13|TRBJ2-3|NA
CASSQEPTDTQYF
TGCGCCAGCAGTCAGGAGCCCACAGATACGCAGTATTTT
>TRBV7-2|NA|13|TRBJ2-7|NA
CASSLAAAGTEYF
TGTGCCAGCAGCTTAGCGGCAGCTGGCACAGAGTACTTC
>TRBV6-2/TRBV6-3|TRBD1|14|TRBJ2-7|NA
CASSNGQGGYEQYF
TGTGCCAGCAGTAATGGACAGGGGGGCTACGAGCAGTACTTC
>TRBV20-1|NA|11|TRBJ2-1|NA
CSAVREWVQFF
TGCAGTGCCGTTAGGGAGTGGGTGCAGTTCTTC
>TRBV30|TRBD2|17|TRBJ2-1|NA
CAWRVLAGGQGYNEQFF
TGTGCCTGGAGGGTACTAGCGGGAGGCCAGGGTTACAATGAGCAGTTCTTC
>TRBV30|NA|13|TRBJ1-1|NA
CAWTVRANTEAFF
TGTGCCTGGACCGTCAGGGCGAACACTGAAGCTTTCTTT
>TRBV18|TRBD1|17|TRBJ2-7|NA
CASSQYRDRWGSYEQYF
TGTGCCAGCTCACAATACCGGGACAGGTGGGGCTCCTACGAGCAGTACTTC
>TRBV6-5|NA|15|TRBJ2-1|NA
CASSYSIGDYNEQFF
TGTGCCAGCAGTTACTCGATCGGGGACTACAATGAGCAGTTCTTC
>TRBV30|NA|13|TRBJ1-6|NA
CAWRQSPDSPLHF
TGTGCCTGGAGACAGTCCCCGGATTCACCCCTCCACTTT
>TRBV18|TRBD1|17|TRBJ2-2|once
CASSRQWTGWKAGELFF
TGTGCCAGCTCACGACAATGGACAGGGTGGAAGGCCGGGGAGCTGTTTTTT
>TRBV19|NA|16|TRBJ2-6|NA
CASSIRRVSGANVLTF
TGTGCCAGTAGTATAAGGAGGGTCTCTGGGGCCAACGTCCTGACTTTC
>TRBV6-5|NA|13|TRBJ2-3|NA
CASRLQGLDTQYF
TGTGCCAGCAGGCTGCAGGGGTTGGATACGCAGTATTTT
>TRBV7-2|TRBD2|16|TRBJ2-5|NA
CASSSSSGRAGETQYF
TGTGCCAGCAGCTCGTCTAGCGGGAGAGCCGGAGAGACCCAGTACTTC
>TRBV5-1|NA|15|TRBJ2-2|NA
CASSVAGTNTGELFF
TGCGCCAGCAGCGTTGCCGGGACGAACACCGGGGAGCTGTTTTTT
>TRBV28|NA|15|TRBJ2-1|NA
CASSTRGAWEHEQFF
TGTGCCAGCAGTACTCGGGGGGCGTGGGAACATGAGCAGTTCTTC
>TRBV6-6|TRBD1|17|TRBJ2-1|NA
CASSPGTGGASYNEQFF
TGTGCCAGCAGTCCCGGGACAGGGGGCGCATCCTACAATGAGCAGTTCTTC
>TRBV2|NA|14|TRBJ1-3|NA
CASGQDSSGNTIYF
TGTGCCAGCGGGCAGGACAGCTCTGGAAACACCATATATTTT
>TRBV6-5|NA|13|TRBJ1-2|NA
CASTREANYGYTF
TGTGCCAGCACCCGCGAGGCCAACTATGGCTACACCTTC
>TRBV3-1/TRBV3-2|TRBD1|15|TRBJ2-5|NA
CASSLRTGTGETQYF
TGTGCCAGCAGCCTTAGGACAGGGACGGGAGAGACCCAGTACTTC
>TRBV5-1|TRBD2|15|TRBJ2-1|NA
CASNMLGLAYNEQFF
TGCGCCAGCAACATGCTGGGACTAGCGTACAATGAGCAGTTCTTC
>TRBV2|NA|14|TRBJ2-2|NA
CASRDNANTGELFF
TGTGCCAGCAGGGACAACGCGAACACCGGGGAGCTGTTTTTT